This T cell receptor (beta chain) was documented in a study of CD4+ T cells in melanoma. Broader study findings: In melanoma, neoantigen-specific CD4+ T cells reportedly differed in differentiation state.

Here immunoSEQ multiplex PCR was the method, and the copy in TCRdb shows in-frame clones only, minus some. The sample lists about 50,000 clones; about 88% were seen once. A note on this clone: Its antigen is still unknown.

The receptor comes from a human donor with melanoma. The sample was peripheral blood.

CDR3 sequence reads: CASSFLGTEYGYTF. CDR3 nucleotide sequence: TGTGCCAGCAGTTTCCTCGGGACAGAATATGGCTACACCTTC. The J gene is TRBJ1-2, the V gene TRBV28; 7 positions match TRBD1. CDR3 length: 14 residues. Germline-derived CDR1 and CDR2 are MDHEN and SYDVKM. The ends lost 3 bases at V and 5 bases at J; junction bases unmatched: 6.